This TCR beta chain was recovered during a study of Ad26.COV2.S vaccination and SARS-CoV-2 variants. Profiling relied on immunoSEQ multiplex PCR, and the TCRdb table lists in-frame clones only, not all of them. Found here are 300,000 to 400,000 clones, roughly 90% of them singletons; the top ten hold approximately 4.5%. This CDR3 region has 15 residues. Germline CDR1 and CDR2: MDHEN and SYDVKM. Trimming took off 0 bases at V and 6 bases at J, with 9 bases between the two ends. Described treatment: 15 to 20 received Ad26.COV2.S at low or high dose, single or two shots; 5 received placebo; per-sample allocation not given. Each sample was drawn 63 days after the first injection (of vaccine or placebo).

The J gene is TRBJ1-6, the V gene TRBV28; perhaps TRBD1 as D (5 bases). This TCR was recovered from a person aged 18-65 years who received the Ad26.COV2.S COVID-19 vaccine or a placebo. The material sequenced was peripheral blood, taken in a trial of Ad26.COV2.S vaccine versus placebo. The CDR3 loop is CASSLWARANSPLHF. The CDR3 DNA reads TGTGCCAGCAGTTTATGGGCCAGGGCTAATTCACCCCTCCACTTT.